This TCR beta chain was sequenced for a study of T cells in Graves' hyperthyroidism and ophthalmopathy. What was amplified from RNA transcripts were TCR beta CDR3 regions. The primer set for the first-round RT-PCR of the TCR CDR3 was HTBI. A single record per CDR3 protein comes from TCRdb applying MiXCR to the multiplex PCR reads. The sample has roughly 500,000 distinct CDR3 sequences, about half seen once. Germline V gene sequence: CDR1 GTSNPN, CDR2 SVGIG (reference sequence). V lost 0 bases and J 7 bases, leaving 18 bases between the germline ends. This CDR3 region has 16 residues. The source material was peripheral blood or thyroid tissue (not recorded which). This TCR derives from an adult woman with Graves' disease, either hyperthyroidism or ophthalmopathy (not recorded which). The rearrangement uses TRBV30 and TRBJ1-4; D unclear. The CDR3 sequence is CAWSVREVKRPEKLFF. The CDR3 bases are TGTGCCTGGAGTGTACGAGAGGTCAAGAGGCCTGAAAAACTGTTTTTT.